Listed below are T cell receptor beta chains from one sample, sequenced in a study of blood T cell repertoires in COVID-19. Libraries were prepared by immunoSEQ multiplex PCR; TCRdb keeps only in-frame clonotypes and omits some of them. The sample gives 150,000 to 200,000 clones, around 87% of which show up once; under 15% is in the top ten. The sequencing input was peripheral blood. Every receptor here comes from a woman aged 65 to 85 with COVID-19, enrolled during active disease. The CDR3 runs from the conserved cysteine through the conserved F or W. A D gene is named only where the DNA matches it firmly. Clone size is stated in some rows and not others, as once, few, many or a class when expanded.

-	TRBV3-1/TRBV3-2	16	-	TRBJ2-1	TGTGCCAGCAGCCAAGAAATCGCGGGGTCCTACAATGAGCAGTTCTTC	CASSQEIAGSYNEQFF
TRBD1	TRBV6-5	14	-	TRBJ2-7	TGTGCCATCCAACCGGGGACAGGGCCCTACGAGCAGTACTTC	CAIQPGTGPYEQYF
TRBD1	TRBV5-1	15	once	TRBJ2-7	TGCGCCAGCAGCTTATCTCCGGGACAGACCTACGAGCAGTACTTC	CASSLSPGQTYEQYF
TRBD1	TRBV3-1/TRBV3-2	16	-	TRBJ2-7	TGTGCCAGCAGCCAAGGGGACAGTGGGTGGACCTACGAGCAGTACTTC	CASSQGDSGWTYEQYF
TRBD1	TRBV6-5	15	-	TRBJ1-1	TGTGCCAGCTCGACCTTGGACAGGGTGAACACTGAAGCTTTCTTT	CASSTLDRVNTEAFF
-	TRBV7-2	15	-	TRBJ1-3	TGTGCCAGCAGCTTAGATAGGACATCAGGAAACACCATATATTTT	CASSLDRTSGNTIYF
-	TRBV4-2	17	-	TRBJ2-3	TGTGCCAGCAGCCTTGGCCGGAGCGGAAAAAGCACAGATACGCAGTATTTT	CASSLGRSGKSTDTQYF
TRBD1	TRBV3-1/TRBV3-2	15	-	TRBJ1-4	TGTGCCAGCAGCCAAGATGGAAACAGGGGCGAAAAACTGTTTTTT	CASSQDGNRGEKLFF
TRBD1	TRBV30	14	once	TRBJ1-3	TGTGCCTGGAGTCAGGGGGCAGAAGGAAACACCATATATTTT	CAWSQGAEGNTIYF
-	TRBV21-1	16	-	TRBJ1-1	TGTGCCAGCAGGAGCAAACGGCGGGGGTGGTACACTGAAGCTTTCTTT	CASRSKRRGWYTEAFF
-	TRBV27	14	-	TRBJ1-6	TGTGCCAGCAGACGACAGGACGGAAATTCACCCCTCCACTTT	CASRRQDGNSPLHF
TRBD1	TRBV5-6	16	-	TRBJ2-2	TGTGCCAGCAGCTTTTTAGGGACAGCGATCACCGGGGAGCTGTTTTTT	CASSFLGTAITGELFF
TRBD1	TRBV30	14	-	TRBJ2-7	TGTGCCTGGAGTCCAGGACAGGAAACGGCCGAGCAGTACTTC	CAWSPGQETAEQYF
TRBD1	TRBV28	14	-	TRBJ1-2	TGTGCCAGCAGGCACAGGGGGCAGAACTATGGCTACACCTTC	CASRHRGQNYGYTF
TRBD1	TRBV5-1	16	-	TRBJ1-4	TGCGCCAGCAGCTTGGCCTTAGGGACAGGGGGTGAAAAACTGTTTTTT	CASSLALGTGGEKLFF
-	TRBV5-1	12	-	TRBJ2-1	TGCGCCAGCAGCCCCGGTTCCAATGAGCAGTTCTTC	CASSPGSNEQFF
TRBD2	TRBV19	15	-	TRBJ2-1	TGTGCCAGTAGTGAACTAGCGGGATTTTACAATGAGCAGTTCTTC	CASSELAGFYNEQFF
TRBD1	TRBV5-1	14	-	TRBJ1-2	TGCGCCAGCAGCTTGCCTCAGGGGGAAGGTGGCTACACCTTC	CASSLPQGEGGYTF
-	TRBV28	12	-	TRBJ2-1	TGTGCCAGCAGTTTAGGGGGCTTTGAGCAGTTCTTC	CASSLGGFEQFF
TRBD1	TRBV25-1	16	-	TRBJ2-1	TGTGCCAGTACAAAGAGGGGGCTTTCGATCTACAATGAGCAGTTCTTC	CASTKRGLSIYNEQFF
TRBD1	TRBV30	14	-	TRBJ1-2	TGTGCCTGGACCGGACAGGGAGTTTCCTATGGCTACACCTTC	CAWTGQGVSYGYTF